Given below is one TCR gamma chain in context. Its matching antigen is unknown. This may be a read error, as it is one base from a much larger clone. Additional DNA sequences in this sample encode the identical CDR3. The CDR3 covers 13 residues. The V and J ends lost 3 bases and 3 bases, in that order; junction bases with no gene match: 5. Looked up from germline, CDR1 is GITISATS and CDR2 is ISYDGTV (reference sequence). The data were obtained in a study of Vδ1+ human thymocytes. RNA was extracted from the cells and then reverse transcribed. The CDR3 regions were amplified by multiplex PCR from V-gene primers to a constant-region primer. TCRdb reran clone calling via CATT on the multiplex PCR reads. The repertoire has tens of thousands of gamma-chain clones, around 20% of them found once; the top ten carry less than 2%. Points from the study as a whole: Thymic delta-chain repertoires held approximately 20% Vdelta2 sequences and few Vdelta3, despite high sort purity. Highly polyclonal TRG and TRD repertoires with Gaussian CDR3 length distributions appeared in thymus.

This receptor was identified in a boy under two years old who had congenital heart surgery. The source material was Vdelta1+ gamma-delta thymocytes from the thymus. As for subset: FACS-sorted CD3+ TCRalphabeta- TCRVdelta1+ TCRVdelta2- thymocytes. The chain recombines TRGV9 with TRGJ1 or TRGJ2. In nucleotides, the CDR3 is TGTGCCTTGTGGGAGTTGCCTTATTATAAGAAACTCTTT. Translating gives CALWELPYYKKLF.